The 9 T cell receptor beta chains given below trace back to one sample, sequenced in a study of CD8 T cells in Susac syndrome. Reverse transcription of roughly 0.5 to 1 ug RNA was carried out with random hexamers. Using its own MiXCR run on the immunoSEQ multiplex PCR reads, TCRdb lists one record per CDR3 protein. Counted here are roughly 190,000 distinct CDR3 sequences, roughly nine tenths occurring once; the ten biggest clones make up approximately 0.09%. Sequenced sample: CD4+ T cells from PBMCs. Every receptor here comes from a human donor with Susac syndrome.

This clonotype has a single count. This rearrangement joins TRBV20-1 to TRBJ2-2, with D possibly matching TRBD2 (5 bases). The CDR3 is 17 amino acids. V was pared by 3 bases and J by 0 bases, with 17 bases between. Germline V gene data show CDR1 as DFQATT and CDR2 as SNEGSKA (reference sequence). This CDR3 reads CSARNIRRSANTGELFF. CDR3 in DNA: TGCAGTGCTAGGAATATCCGGAGGAGCGCGAACACCGGGGAGCTGTTTTTT.

The J gene is TRBJ1-2, the V gene TRBV18; D is uncertain. This CDR3 is built from 16 residues. The germline CDR1 and CDR2 sequences are KGHSH and LQKENI. V lost 0 bases to trimming and J lost 5 bases, with 16 bases between them. This CDR3 reads CASSPPLDFWGYGYTF. Written as DNA, the CDR3 is TGTGCCAGCTCACCACCGTTGGACTTCTGGGGATATGGCTACACCTTC.

This clonotype has only one observation. The CDR3 is CSATYRGGTEAFF. The CDR3 DNA is TGCAGTGCTACCTACAGGGGAGGTACTGAAGCTTTCTTT. The J gene is TRBJ1-1, the V gene TRBV20-1, with 7 nucleotides matching TRBD1. The CDR3 consists of 13 residues. Unmatched junction bases numbered 7, after V lost 4 bases and J lost 5 bases. In germline, CDR1 is DFQATT, CDR2 SNEGSKA (reference sequence).

This chain links TRBV6-1 with TRBJ2-4, with 11 bases identical to TRBD1. The trim removed 5 bases at V and 9 bases at J, leaving 6 bases unmatched. The germline CDR1 and CDR2 sequences are MNHNS and SASEGT. The CDR3 length is 14 residues. The CDR3 DNA follows: TGTGCCAGCAGTACCGGACAGGGGGCGCGCATTCAGTACTTC. Translated, it gives CASSTGQGARIQYF.

The chain links TRBV28 to TRBJ2-3, with D tentatively TRBD2 (6 bases). The ends were cut back, 5 bases at V and 0 bases at J, with 15 bases in the middle. The CDR3 has 16 amino acids. The germline V gene encodes CDR1 MDHEN and CDR2 SYDVKM. The CDR3 spells CASSPNHSGSTDTQYF. CDR3 DNA: TGTGCCAGCAGTCCTAATCATAGCGGAAGCACAGATACGCAGTATTTT. Drawing the rest from reference TRBV28 and TRBJ2-3, the complete variable domain is DVKVTQSSRYLVKRTGEKVFLECVQDMDHENMFWYRQDPGLGLRLIYFSYDVKMKEKGDIPEGYSVSREKKERFSLILESASTNQTSMYLCASSPNHSGSTDTQYFGPGTRLTVL.

The chain links TRBV12-3 or TRBV12-4 to TRBJ1-2; 8 bases are shared with TRBD1. The J segment lost 7 bases and the V segment lost 2 bases, leaving 9 bases of the junction unmatched. This CDR3 is 15 amino acids long. For the CDR3, the DNA is TGTGCCAGCAGTTTATCCGGCCAGGGGGCCACTGGCTACACCTTC. This translates into CASSLSGQGATGYTF.

This chain joins TRBV10-3 and TRBJ2-7, with a possible D match to TRBD2 (5 bases). The CDR3 consists of 12 residues. V was pared by 7 bases and J by 5 bases, with 12 bases between. From germline, CDR1 is ENHRY and CDR2 SYGVKD. As DNA, the CDR3 is TGTGCCATCACCCGGGGTGGTAACGAGCAGTACTTC. Translation: CAITRGGNEQYF.

The chain is built from TRBV4-1 and TRBJ2-3; D call uncertain. The CDR3 runs to 15 residues. Trimming removed 7 bases at V and 2 bases at J, with 16 bases between. CDR1 and CDR2 (germline): MGHRA, YSYEKL. CDR3 in DNA: TGCGCCAGCACCTCCCTCCGTGGGGTCACAGATACGCAGTATTTT. Residues: CASTSLRGVTDTQYF.

The chain employs TRBV20-1 and TRBJ1-1, with D tentatively TRBD1 (6 bases). CDR1 is DFQATT and CDR2 is SNEGSKA in the germline V gene (reference sequence). This CDR3 is 16 amino acids long. The V end lost 0 bases, the J end lost 7 bases, and 21 bases lay between the germline ends. The CDR3 sequence: CSARDRGGTKSGEAFF. CDR3 bases: TGCAGTGCTAGAGATCGGGGGGGCACAAAATCGGGTGAAGCTTTCTTT.